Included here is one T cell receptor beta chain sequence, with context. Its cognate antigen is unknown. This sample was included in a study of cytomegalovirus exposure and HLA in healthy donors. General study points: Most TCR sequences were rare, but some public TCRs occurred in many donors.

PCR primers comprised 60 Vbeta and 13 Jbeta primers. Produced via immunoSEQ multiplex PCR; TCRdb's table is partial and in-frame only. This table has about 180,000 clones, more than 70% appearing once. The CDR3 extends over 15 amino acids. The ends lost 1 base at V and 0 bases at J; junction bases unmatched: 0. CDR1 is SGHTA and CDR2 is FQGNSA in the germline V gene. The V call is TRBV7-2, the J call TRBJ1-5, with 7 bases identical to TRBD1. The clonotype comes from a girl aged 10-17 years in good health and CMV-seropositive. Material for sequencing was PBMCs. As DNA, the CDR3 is TGTGCCAGCAGCTTAGGGGACAGTAGCAATCAGCCCCAGCATTTT. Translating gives CASSLGDSSNQPQHF. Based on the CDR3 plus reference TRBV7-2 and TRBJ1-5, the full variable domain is GAGVSQSPSNKVTEKGKDVELRCDPISGHTALYWYRQSLGQGLEFLIYFQGNSAPDKSGLPSDRFSAERTGGSVSTLTIQRTQQEDSAVYLCASSLGDSSNQPQHFGDGTRLSIL.